This TCR beta chain was found in a study of T cell changes during pregnancy in multiple sclerosis. The data were produced by immunoSEQ multiplex PCR, yet TCRdb's version contains in-frame clones alone and is incomplete. Among tens of thousands of clones listed, roughly 93% were seen once. V lost 2 bases, J lost 2 bases, and 6 bases stayed unmatched. The germline gives CDR1 SGDLS, CDR2 YYNGEE. The CDR3 consists of 15 residues. The source was CD8+ T cells from peripheral blood mononuclear cells, collected in the second trimester of pregnancy. V usage is TRBV9 and J usage is TRBJ1-1; TRBD1 matches at 7 bases. The clonotype was recovered from a female donor with multiple sclerosis, enrolled in a pregnancy study. CDR3 coding DNA: TGTGCCAGCAGCGTCACAGGGGCGGGTAACACTGAAGCTTTCTTT. It translates to CASSVTGAGNTEAFF.